The clone carrying this TCR beta chain was detected a few times. These data are taken from a study of control samples from healthy donors and cancer patients. TCRdb's copy holds only in-frame clones and misses some; the assay was immunoSEQ multiplex PCR. Among around 180,000 clones listed, 75% to 95% were seen once. Germline CDR1 SGHRS, CDR2 YFSETQ. The CDR3 is made up of 14 amino acids. V was cut by 3 bases and J by 1 base, with 10 bases left in between. Material: blood. The rearrangement joins TRBV5-1 to TRBJ2-5; D may correspond to TRBD1 or TRBD2 (5 bases each). The receptor's source is a woman in her forties in good health. CDR3: CASSYMGTQETQYF. Written as DNA, the CDR3 is TGCGCCAGCAGCTACATGGGGACCCAAGAGACCCAGTACTTC.